The rows below give T cell receptor beta chains drawn from one sample of a study of blood T cell repertoires in COVID-19. TCRdb's copy holds only in-frame clones and misses some; the assay was immunoSEQ multiplex PCR. The sample comprises some 98,000 clones, 65% to 90% of which are singletons, and under 13% rests with the top ten. Sequences were obtained from peripheral blood. The source is a man between 70 and 80 years old with active or convalescent COVID-19. The conserved cysteine and the conserved F or W are not part of the CDR3 here.

V: TRBV30; J: TRBJ2-7; CDR3: AWSTGALAYEQY
V: TRBV7-3; J: TRBJ2-3; CDR3: ASGVGTDTQY
V: TRBV7-3; J: TRBJ1-1; CDR3: ASSLTRGADTEAF
V: TRBV6-4; J: TRBJ2-3; CDR3: ASSDRAGGRTDTQY
V: TRBV7-9; J: TRBJ2-5; CDR3: ASSDTQETQY
V: TRBV7-2; J: TRBJ2-7; CDR3: ASSRTGGGTYEQY
V: TRBV3-1/TRBV3-2; J: TRBJ1-2; CDR3: ASSQVPRDRNDANYGYT
V: TRBV29-1; J: TRBJ1-2; CDR3: SATTGSRYGYT
V: TRBV2; J: TRBJ2-1; CDR3: ASSGGLAYNEQF
V: TRBV6-2/TRBV6-3; J: TRBJ2-5; CDR3: ASSSEETQY
V: TRBV12-5; J: TRBJ1-3; CDR3: ASGLNSGGTVGNTIY
V: TRBV10-3; J: TRBJ1-1; CDR3: AITQGQKETEAF
V: TRBV6-8; J: TRBJ1-5; CDR3: ASRLSAGQGNNQPQH
V: TRBV18; J: TRBJ2-5; CDR3: ASSFDTQETQY
V: TRBV4-3; J: TRBJ2-7; CDR3: ASQGPAGEQY
V: TRBV16; J: TRBJ1-6; CDR3: ASSQQNHGTGRGSPLH
V: TRBV25-1; J: TRBJ2-5; CDR3: ASMSGWAGRAQETQY
V: TRBV30; J: TRBJ1-1; CDR3: AWSADRVGAF
V: TRBV18; J: TRBJ2-7; CDR3: ASSPSPGSYEQY
V: TRBV2; J: TRBJ1-5; CDR3: ASSKGQVIQPQH
V: TRBV6-5; J: TRBJ2-2; CDR3: ASSYSSGVEPGELF
V: TRBV5-1; J: TRBJ1-3; CDR3: ASSAGDSGNTIY
V: TRBV13; J: TRBJ1-1; CDR3: ASSPYYGGTEAF
V: TRBV7-9; J: TRBJ1-4; CDR3: ASSLEGPPNEKLF
V: TRBV7-9; J: TRBJ2-3; CDR3: ASSSSYRDTQY
V: TRBV19; J: TRBJ2-5; CDR3: ASSPQGFETQY
V: TRBV24-1; J: TRBJ1-1; CDR3: ATRGVNTEAF
V: TRBV5-6; J: TRBJ2-2; CDR3: ASSRFRGRLGTGELF
V: TRBV6-6; J: TRBJ1-1; CDR3: ASSTGSASNLAF
V: TRBV15; J: TRBJ1-3; CDR3: ATSRGTVGSGNTIY
V: TRBV2; J: TRBJ1-6; CDR3: ASSLESARSPLH
V: TRBV5-6; J: TRBJ2-7; CDR3: ASSLGQGIEQY
V: TRBV5-4; J: TRBJ2-7; CDR3: ASSKSPLGSGGDEQY
V: TRBV19; J: TRBJ1-2; CDR3: ASRELRRENYGYT
V: TRBV20-1; J: TRBJ2-1; CDR3: SANRGNEQF
V: TRBV2; J: TRBJ2-3; CDR3: ASSDPSRGGKDTQY
V: TRBV7-2; J: TRBJ2-5; CDR3: ASSAPGLAGGTQY
V: TRBV4-1; J: TRBJ1-1; CDR3: ASSQGYRDTEAF
V: TRBV5-1; J: TRBJ2-2; CDR3: ASSPRQGTGELF
V: TRBV30; J: TRBJ2-7; CDR3: AWGRDRGLYEQY
V: TRBV6-6; J: TRBJ2-7; CDR3: ASSYSQGTYEQY
V: TRBV30; J: TRBJ2-7; CDR3: AWSPSTSGGTDEQY
V: TRBV7-2; J: TRBJ1-1; CDR3: ATALTGTTKNTEAF
V: TRBV3-1/TRBV3-2; J: TRBJ2-3; CDR3: ASSQDLGGGPTDTQY
V: TRBV3-1/TRBV3-2; J: TRBJ2-5; CDR3: ASSQVKGDDSETQY
V: TRBV20-1; J: TRBJ2-2; CDR3: SASMGPSTGELF
V: TRBV7-9; J: TRBJ1-2; CDR3: ASSLGQASHGYT
V: TRBV5-4; J: TRBJ1-1; CDR3: ASSPEGARGTEAF
V: TRBV7-3; J: TRBJ2-1; CDR3: ASSSTGTTNNEQF
V: TRBV9; J: TRBJ2-6; CDR3: ASGLGTSGPGANVLT
V: TRBV7-8; J: TRBJ2-5; CDR3: ASSLTGGIGETQY